This TCR beta chain was identified during a study of cytomegalovirus exposure and HLA in healthy donors (dated by TCRdb to 2017 to 2019). General notes on the study: According to a later analysis, the approximately 120 validation repertoires were produced on the same platform as the approximately 690 repertoires of the first cohort. A separate validation cohort of roughly 110 different subjects was used in addition to the roughly 620-subject first cohort. The aim of the study was to test whether cataloging public T cell receptors could identify signatures of past pathogen exposure. The study combined high-throughput TCR immunosequencing, statistical association of individual TCRs with disease status, and machine learning to predict cytomegalovirus infection status.

The donors were included in the validation cohort of 90 to 150 subjects, a group kept apart from the roughly 670-subject first cohort. The study at large found these results: The classifier was reported to diagnose cytomegalovirus status with high specificity and sensitivity in both the original and validation cohorts. A few of the identified cytomegalovirus-associated TCR beta chains were confirmed in vitro to be specific for cytomegalovirus antigens. A later analysis lacked HLA typing for the validation cohort, so it scored co-occurrence in that cohort across all 120 or so repertoires. A total of about 150 TCR beta chains were listed by the study as associated with cytomegalovirus. According to the authors, the approach could potentially be generalized to other disease states and immunological phenotypes. Most TCR sequences were observed very rarely across donors, whereas some public TCRs were present in many individuals. A later analysis found that TCRs clustered in the first cohort also tended to co-occur in the 120 validation repertoires, with 94% of cluster scores above 0.

Remarks on this clone: The antigen it recognizes is unknown. Base qualities were left out, and no much larger clone turns up one base away.

To prepare the library, the immunoSEQ multiplex PCR assay was applied. As for how the authors treated the data: A statistical classification framework was developed to diagnose cytomegalovirus status using the catalog of TCR beta chain sequences. TCRdb took this table from immuneACCESS and kept in-frame rearrangements with V and J called. Such tables lack part of the clones; where checked against another copy, unresolved V genes explain under half of the gap, and the rest is unexplained. V and J calls plus clone size are reproduced from that table; the DNA served to infer D and trimming. The sample table shows approximately 280,000 clones, and 88% are seen once. Roughly 1% of the sample is held by the ten biggest clonotypes. V has 6 bases trimmed and J has 5 bases trimmed; junction bases matching no gene number 5. The CDR3 measures 13 amino acids from cysteine to phenylalanine. Just the 39-base CDR3 DNA is kept, in frame starting at base 1. CDR1 and CDR2, looked up from the germline V gene, are MNHNS and SASEGT.

The sequencing sample was made of PBMCs. The clonotype comes from a woman between 18 and 29 years old in good health and CMV-seronegative. Rearrangement joined TRBV6-1 to TRBJ2-5; 8 of the junction bases match TRBD1. The CDR3 sequence is CASRAQGDETQYF. The DNA is TGTGCCAGCAGAGCACAGGGGGACGAGACCCAGTACTTC.